This T cell receptor beta chain was profiled in a study of cytomegalovirus exposure and HLA in healthy donors. The CDR3 has 14 residues. Germline V gene data show CDR1 as SGHVS and CDR2 as FNYEAQ. Trimming shortened V by 0 bases and J by 1 base, and 6 bases separated the two germline ends. This clone has just a few counts. Its antigen is still unknown. Study conclusions and caveats: The study put 150 to 200 TCR beta chains on its list as cytomegalovirus-associated. Immune exposure information available was restricted to CMV serostatus. Evidence from a later analysis indicated that most CMV-associated TCR beta chains looked HLA-restricted.

The PCR made use of 60 Vbeta and 13 Jbeta primers. The assay was immunoSEQ multiplex PCR, and TCRdb's table has in-frame clones only and misses some. The profile shows about 140,000 clones, around 81% of them singletons. Sequenced input: PBMCs. The chain joins TRBV7-6 to TRBJ1-1; perhaps TRBD1 as D (5 bases). This sequence originates from a man in his fifties or sixties in good health and CMV-seronegative. The CDR3 DNA reads TGTGCCAGCAGCTTAGCCGGGGGGAACACTGAAGCTTTCTTT. Translation gives CASSLAGGNTEAFF.